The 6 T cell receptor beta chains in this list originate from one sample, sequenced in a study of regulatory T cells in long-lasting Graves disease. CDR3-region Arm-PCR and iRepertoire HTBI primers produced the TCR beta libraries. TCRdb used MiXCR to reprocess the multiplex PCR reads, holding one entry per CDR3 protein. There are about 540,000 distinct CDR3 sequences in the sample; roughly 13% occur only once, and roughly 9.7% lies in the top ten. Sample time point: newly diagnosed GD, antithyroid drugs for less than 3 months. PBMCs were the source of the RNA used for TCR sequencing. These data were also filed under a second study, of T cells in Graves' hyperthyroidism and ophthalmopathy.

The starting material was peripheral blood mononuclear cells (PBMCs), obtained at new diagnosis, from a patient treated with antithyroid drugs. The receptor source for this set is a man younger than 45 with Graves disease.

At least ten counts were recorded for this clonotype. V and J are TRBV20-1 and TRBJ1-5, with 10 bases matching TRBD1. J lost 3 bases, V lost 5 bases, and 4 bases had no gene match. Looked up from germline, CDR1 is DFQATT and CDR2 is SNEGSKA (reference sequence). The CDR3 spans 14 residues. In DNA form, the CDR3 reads TGCAGTGCTGGGGACAGGGGATCCAATCAGCCCCAGCATTTT. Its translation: CSAGDRGSNQPQHF.

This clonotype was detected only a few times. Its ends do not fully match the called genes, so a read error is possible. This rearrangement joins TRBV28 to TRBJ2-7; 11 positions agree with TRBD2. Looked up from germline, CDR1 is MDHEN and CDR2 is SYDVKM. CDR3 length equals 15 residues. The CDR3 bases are TGTGCCAGCAGTTTTTTTGGACTAGCGGGCCACAAGCAGCACTTC. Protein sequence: CASSFFGLAGHKQHF.

CDR3 amino acids: CASSLMFGDTQYF. The CDR3 DNA reads as TGTGCCAGCAGCTTAATGTTCGGAGATACGCAGTATTTT. This rearrangement joins TRBV7-6 to TRBJ2-3; no reliable D call. The CDR3 consists of 13 residues. V lost 2 bases, J lost 5 bases, and 8 bases lay in between. Germline values: CDR1 SGHVS, CDR2 FNYEAQ.

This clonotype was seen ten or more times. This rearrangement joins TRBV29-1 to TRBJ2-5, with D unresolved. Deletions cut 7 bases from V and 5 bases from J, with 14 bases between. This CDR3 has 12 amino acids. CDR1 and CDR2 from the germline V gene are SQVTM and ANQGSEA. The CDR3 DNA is TGCAGCGCCGCCCGAGGAAGGGAGACCCAGTACTTC. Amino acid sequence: CSAARGRETQYF.

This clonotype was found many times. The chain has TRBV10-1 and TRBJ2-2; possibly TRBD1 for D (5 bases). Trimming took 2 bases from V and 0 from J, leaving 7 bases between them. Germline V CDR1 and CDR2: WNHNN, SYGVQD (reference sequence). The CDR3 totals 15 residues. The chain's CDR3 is CASSEGHSNTGELFF. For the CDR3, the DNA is TGCGCCAGCAGTGAGGGACACTCGAACACCGGGGAGCTGTTTTTT.

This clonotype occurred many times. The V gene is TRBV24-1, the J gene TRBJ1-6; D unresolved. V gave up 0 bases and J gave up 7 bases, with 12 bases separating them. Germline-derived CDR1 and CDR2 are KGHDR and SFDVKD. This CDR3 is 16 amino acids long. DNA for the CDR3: TGTGCCACCAGTGATTTGATAAGATGGCAGAATTCACCCCTCCACTTT. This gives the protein CATSDLIRWQNSPLHF.